The rows below give T cell receptor beta chains drawn from one sample of a study of identical twins. TCRdb analysed the 5' RACE reads with MiXCR anew, one entry per CDR3 protein. Of some 900,000 distinct CDR3 sequences in the sample, roughly 12% were seen once. The data were also submitted as part of a second study, on yellow fever vaccine responses in identical twins.

Sequences were obtained from PBMCs. These receptors were taken from a woman aged 18-29 years in good health. The CDR3 runs from the conserved cysteine through the conserved F or W. The order of the fields is clone size, J gene, D gene, V gene, CDR3 protein, CDR3 DNA. D genes are given only for firm matches. Rows may omit the clone size; those that give it use once, few, many or a size class.

>.|TRBJ2-7|.|TRBV19
CATQITGTTSGEQYF
TGTGCCACTCAAATTACCGGGACAACGTCGGGAGAGCAGTACTTC
>few|TRBJ1-1|.|TRBV7-9
CASSLGGESYMNTEAFF
TGTGCCAGCAGCTTAGGGGGGGAGTCTTACATGAACACTGAAGCTTTCTTT
>many|TRBJ2-3|.|TRBV29-1
CSVAVRELTDTQYF
TGCAGCGTTGCTGTCAGGGAGCTCACAGATACGCAGTATTTT
>.|TRBJ2-1|.|TRBV29-1
CSAQGKAHNEQFF
TGCAGCGCCCAGGGTAAGGCACACAATGAGCAGTTCTTC
>.|TRBJ2-7|TRBD2|TRBV20-1
CSASLAGAYEQYF
TGCAGTGCTAGTCTGGCGGGGGCCTACGAGCAGTACTTC
>few|TRBJ1-6|TRBD1|TRBV3-1
CASMNDRVYNSPLHF
TGTGCCAGCATGAACGACAGGGTGTATAATTCACCCCTCCACTTT
>few|TRBJ1-2|.|TRBV18
CASSQSAPYGYTF
TGTGCCAGCTCCCAGTCAGCCCCGTATGGCTACACCTTC
>many|TRBJ2-3|.|TRBV10-3
CAISESSDTQYF
TGTGCCATCAGTGAGTCTAGTGATACGCAGTATTTT
>few|TRBJ2-1|.|TRBV5-1
CASSLGFEQNNEQFF
TGCGCCAGCAGCTTGGGGTTTGAACAAAACAATGAGCAGTTCTTC
>many|TRBJ1-5|TRBD1|TRBV12-3/TRBV12-4
CASSSRDRNQPQHF
TGTGCCAGCAGCTCCCGGGACAGGAATCAGCCCCAGCATTTT
>few|TRBJ2-6|.|TRBV5-6
CASSLIRGSGANVLTF
TGTGCCAGCAGCTTGATCCGGGGCTCTGGGGCCAACGTCCTGACTTTC
>many|TRBJ2-1|.|TRBV4-1
CASSQQPGPGEFF
TGCGCCAGCAGCCAACAACCGGGACCGGGGGAGTTCTTC
>.|TRBJ2-3|TRBD2|TRBV12-3/TRBV12-4
CASSSIAGVDTQYF
TGTGCCAGCAGTTCTATAGCGGGGGTTGATACGCAGTATTTT
>.|TRBJ1-4|.|TRBV20-1
CSARGDDEKLFF
TGCAGTGCTAGAGGGGATGATGAAAAACTGTTTTTT
>few|TRBJ2-6|.|TRBV27
CASSLIAYTGANVLTF
TGTGCCAGCAGTTTAATAGCTTATACTGGGGCCAACGTCCTGACTTTC
>many|TRBJ2-5|.|TRBV6-1
CASRRGGEETQYF
TGTGCCAGCAGGCGAGGAGGAGAAGAGACCCAGTACTTC
>few|TRBJ1-1|.|TRBV14
CASSRRDIRNTEAFF
TGTGCCAGCAGCCGAAGGGACATCCGGAACACTGAAGCTTTCTTT
>.|TRBJ2-1|TRBD2|TRBV29-1
CSVEGAGGFYNEQFF
TGCAGCGTTGAGGGAGCGGGGGGGTTCTACAATGAGCAGTTCTTC
>.|TRBJ1-2|.|TRBV6-5
CASSSIPFRDGYTF
TGTGCCAGCAGTTCCATTCCCTTTCGAGATGGCTACACCTTC
>many|TRBJ2-1|.|TRBV12-3/TRBV12-4
CASSPDWGSYNEQFF
TGTGCCAGCAGCCCTGACTGGGGCTCCTACAATGAGCAGTTCTTC
>.|TRBJ1-6|TRBD1|TRBV7-6
CASSAAGQFNSPLHF
TGTGCCAGCAGCGCCGCGGGACAGTTTAATTCACCCCTCCACTTT
>many|TRBJ1-5|.|TRBV6-2/TRBV6-3
CASSYSYAGSQPQHF
TGTGCCAGCAGTTACTCGTACGCGGGGAGTCAGCCCCAGCATTTT
>few|TRBJ2-1|.|TRBV3-1
CASSQEGAGRYNEQFF
TGTGCCAGCAGCCAAGAGGGGGCGGGGAGATACAATGAGCAGTTCTTC
>.|TRBJ1-1|.|TRBV5-1
CASSLAYRNMNTEAFF
TGCGCCAGCAGCTTGGCCTACAGGAATATGAACACTGAAGCTTTCTTT
>few|TRBJ1-1|.|TRBV20-1
CSATVTNTEAFF
TGCAGTGCAACCGTCACTAACACTGAAGCTTTCTTT
>few|TRBJ1-4|TRBD1|TRBV7-9
CASSSQGLDEKLFF
TGTGCCAGCAGCTCACAGGGGTTAGATGAAAAACTGTTTTTT
>few|TRBJ1-4|.|TRBV6-5
CASSYGPGAGNEKLLF
TGTGCCAGCAGTTACGGTCCAGGGGCTGGTAATGAAAAACTGCTTTTT
>many|TRBJ2-1|TRBD2|TRBV3-1
CASSHYPTSGNEQFF
TGTGCCAGCAGCCATTATCCGACTAGCGGGAACGAGCAGTTCTTC
>.|TRBJ2-5|.|TRBV3-1
CASSQDPVGGVVETQYF
TGTGCCAGCAGCCAAGATCCGGTCGGGGGAGTAGTTGAGACCCAGTACTTC
>few|TRBJ2-7|.|TRBV11-3
CASSLTSGASSYEQYF
TGTGCCAGCAGCTTAACGTCGGGGGCCTCCTCCTACGAGCAGTACTTC
>.|TRBJ2-1|TRBD2|TRBV20-1
CCARDGLAGTDEQFF
TGCTGTGCTAGAGACGGACTAGCGGGAACCGATGAGCAGTTCTTC
>.|TRBJ2-3|TRBD2|TRBV29-1
CSVDMWQAGGTDTQYF
TGCAGCGTTGACATGTGGCAAGCGGGAGGCACAGATACGCAGTATTTT
>many|TRBJ1-2|.|TRBV29-1
CSVGRQTYGYTF
TGCAGCGTTGGGCGGCAGACCTATGGCTACACCTTC
>few|TRBJ1-4|TRBD1|TRBV7-9
CASSHGQGDNEKLFF
TGTGCCAGCAGCCATGGACAGGGGGATAATGAAAAACTGTTTTTT
>once|TRBJ1-1|.|TRBV15
CATSNRVFTEAFF
TGTGCCACCAGCAACAGGGTATTTACTGAAGCTTTCTTT
>.|TRBJ2-7|.|TRBV2
CASSVLQFTYEQYF
TGTGCCAGCAGTGTTCTACAGTTCACCTACGAGCAGTACTTC
>.|TRBJ2-3|TRBD2|TRBV6-5
CASSYSHGAVGTRGDTQYF
TGTGCCAGCAGTTACTCACATGGGGCGGTTGGGACTAGGGGAGATACGCAGTATTTT
>few|TRBJ2-7|.|TRBV11-2
CASSLGGTPSYEQYF
TGTGCCAGCAGCTTAGGAGGGACCCCGAGCTACGAGCAGTACTTC
>.|TRBJ2-7|.|TRBV11-3
CASSPRNGEQYF
TGTGCCAGCAGCCCAAGAAATGGCGAGCAGTACTTC
>.|TRBJ1-2|.|TRBV25-1
CARIGWYGYTF
TGTGCCAGGATTGGGTGGTATGGCTACACCTTC
>few|TRBJ2-5|.|TRBV5-6
CASSLEGGTQYF
TGTGCCAGCAGCTTGGAAGGGGGGACCCAGTACTTC
>many|TRBJ1-1|TRBD1|TRBV5-1
CASSPMTGGTEAFF
TGCGCCAGCAGCCCAATGACAGGGGGGACTGAAGCTTTCTTT
>few|TRBJ2-3|TRBD2|TRBV7-3
CASSASGSNTDTQYF
TGTGCCAGCAGTGCTAGCGGGAGTAACACAGATACGCAGTATTTT
>few|TRBJ1-6|.|TRBV20-1
CSAEIREKGSPLHF
TGCAGTGCAGAGATCAGGGAGAAGGGTTCACCCCTCCACTTT
>.|TRBJ1-4|TRBD1|TRBV20-1
CSTPEDRDGEKLFF
TGCAGTACCCCAGAAGACAGGGACGGAGAAAAACTGTTTTTT
>.|TRBJ1-5|.|TRBV27
CASRLHGANQPQHF
TGTGCCAGCAGGCTACATGGGGCCAATCAGCCCCAGCATTTT
>.|TRBJ2-7|.|TRBV7-6
CASSSTTAEQYF
TGTGCCAGCAGCTCTACGACGGCAGAGCAGTACTTC
>few|TRBJ2-3|TRBD2|TRBV6-5
CASSYGLAGSSDTQYF
TGTGCCAGCAGTTACGGACTAGCGGGATCCTCAGATACGCAGTATTTT